The 22 T cell receptor beta chains below were found in one sample sequenced in a study of shared clonotypes between healthy human individuals (dated by TCRdb to 2018 to 2020). Receptors were amplified or captured by the immunoSEQ multiplex PCR assay. TCRdb retrieved this table from immuneACCESS and kept in-frame rearrangements only. Not all clones are present; in checked studies, unresolved V genes account for under half, and no reason is known for the remainder. The sample contains some 1,900,000 clones, over 85% of them found a single time. The top ten clonotypes cover 1% to 1.5% of the sample. CD8 naive samples were CD45RO-negative cells positively selected for CCR7, giving a CD45RA+CCR7+ population that excluded TemRA cells. Sequencing input: naive CD8+ T cells sorted from blood. This specimen's cell subset or site label, per the study, means: CD45RA+CCR7+. The receptors were sampled from a man between 18 and 35 years old in good health.

The rearrangement joins TRBV29-1 to TRBJ2-7; TRBD2 might be the D (5 bases). The CDR3 is 13 amino acids. V lost 0 bases, J lost 3 bases, and 9 bases lay in between. Germline V gene lookup returns CDR1 SQVTM and CDR2 ANQGSEA. CDR3 loop: CSVEDLRDYEQYF. In DNA, the CDR3 is TGCAGCGTTGAAGATCTTCGGGACTACGAGCAGTACTTC.

As for this clone: The germline gene is not matched at one end of the junction; a read error may be the cause. J is TRBJ2-1 and V is TRBV7-7; possibly TRBD1 for D (5 bases). Germline CDR1 and CDR2: SSHAT and FNYEAQ (reference sequence). The CDR3 contains 14 residues. As DNA, the CDR3 is TGTGCTAGCAGCTTAGGCCTCTGGGGCGGTGAGCAGTTCTTC. Amino acids: CASSLGLWGGEQFF.

The gene calls are TRBV27 and TRBJ1-4, with D maybe TRBD1 (5 bases). V was shortened by 0 bases and J by 3 bases, with 8 bases between the two germline ends. This CDR3 is 15 amino acids long. Germline-derived CDR1 and CDR2 are MNHEY and SMNVEV (reference sequence). CDR3 region: CASSLSSGANEKLFF. The DNA of the CDR3 is TGTGCCAGCAGTTTATCGTCGGGGGCTAATGAAAAACTGTTTTTT.

This clone occurred a few times. The sample holds other DNA sequences that translate to the same CDR3. This chain connects TRBV7-9 to TRBJ2-7; D is undetermined. This CDR3 has 11 amino acids. V lost 5 bases and J lost 1, with 3 bases in between. In germline, CDR1 is SEHNR, CDR2 FQNEAQ (reference sequence). The CDR3 DNA is TGTGCCAGCAGCCCATCCTACGAGCAGTACTTC. Translating it yields CASSPSYEQYF.

The V and J genes are TRBV6-5 and TRBJ1-5; TRBD1 matches at 7 bases. Germline V gene sequence: CDR1 MNHEY, CDR2 SVGAGI. The CDR3 runs to 15 residues. The ends lost 5 bases at V and 11 bases at J; junction bases unmatched: 15. For the CDR3, the DNA is TGTGCCAGCAGTAGTCGTGGGACAGATCTCGGGGCCCAGCATTTT. Amino acid sequence: CASSSRGTDLGAQHF.

The gene calls are TRBV19 and TRBJ1-1; D is possibly TRBD1 (6 bases). There are 13 residues in the CDR3. The ends were cut back, 8 bases at V and 0 bases at J, with 10 bases in the middle. Germline V lookup: CDR1 LNHDA, CDR2 SQIVND (reference sequence). This CDR3 reads CASSDSMNTEAFF. In DNA form, the CDR3 reads TGTGCCAGTTCGGACAGCATGAACACTGAAGCTTTCTTT.

V is TRBV27 and J is TRBJ1-5; D is unclear. Germline-derived CDR1 and CDR2 are MNHEY and SMNVEV (reference sequence). The CDR3 consists of 13 residues. The V end lost 6 bases, the J end lost 7 bases, and 13 bases lay between the germline ends. CDR3 amino acids: CASSAAIYQPQHF. CDR3 in DNA: TGTGCCAGCAGCGCGGCGATTTACCAGCCCCAGCATTTT.

This clone occurred a few times. The CDR3 spells CASSVSGGNYEQYF. The CDR3 region has the DNA TGTGCCAGCAGCGTCAGTGGGGGAAACTACGAGCAGTACTTC. This sequence joins TRBV7-2 and TRBJ2-7; D is perhaps TRBD1 or TRBD2 (5 bases each). The CDR3 spans 14 residues. Trimming removed 5 bases at V and 3 bases at J, with 14 bases between. The germline gives CDR1 SGHTA, CDR2 FQGNSA. Based on the CDR3 plus reference TRBV7-2 and TRBJ2-7, the full variable domain is GAGVSQSPSNKVTEKGKDVELRCDPISGHTALYWYRQSLGQGLEFLIYFQGNSAPDKSGLPSDRFSAERTGGSVSTLTIQRTQQEDSAVYLCASSVSGGNYEQYFGPGTRLTVT.

V gene TRBV14 combines with J gene TRBJ2-3; D is uncertain. Germline CDR1 reads SGHDN; CDR2 reads FVKESK. The CDR3 length is 16 residues. The V and J ends lost 0 bases and 3 bases respectively, with 13 bases between them. The CDR3 DNA reads as TGTGCCAGCAGCCAAGAATCGGATGCAGTTACAGATACGCAGTATTTT. Its protein is CASSQESDAVTDTQYF.

This clone appeared once. J is TRBJ1-5 and V is TRBV7-8, with 7 bases identical to TRBD1. The V gene end was trimmed by 5 bases and the J gene end by 9 bases; junction bases not matched to a gene: 13. The CDR3 totals 15 residues. Germline V gene lookup returns CDR1 SGHVS and CDR2 FQNEAQ. CDR3 sequence: CASSPKTGSHGPQHF. In nucleotides, the CDR3 is TGTGCCAGCAGCCCAAAGACAGGGTCCCACGGGCCCCAGCATTTT.

This clone appeared once. The chain links TRBV6-5 to TRBJ1-2; the D gene is possibly TRBD1 (5 bases). CDR3 length equals 14 residues. The ends were cut back, 0 bases at V and 7 bases at J, with 12 bases in the middle. Germline CDR1 is MNHEY and CDR2 is SVGAGI. In DNA, the CDR3 is TGTGCCAGCAGTTACTCGAGTGGGGGGTTTGGCTACACCTTC. It yields the protein CASSYSSGGFGYTF.

J is TRBJ2-7 and V is TRBV7-8; 7 nucleotides match TRBD1. This CDR3 region has 14 residues. The germline CDR1 and CDR2 sequences are SGHVS and FQNEAQ. V lost 4 bases, J lost 0 bases, and 3 bases stayed unmatched. The CDR3 region is CASSSGDSSYEQYF. CDR3 nucleotide sequence: TGTGCCAGCAGCTCCGGGGACAGCTCCTACGAGCAGTACTTC.

Details on this clone: This sample includes further DNA sequences coding for the same CDR3. V is TRBV9 and J is TRBJ1-3; D gene unclear. Per germline, CDR1 SGDLS and CDR2 YYNGEE. With 0 bases removed from V and 0 bases from J, the gap between germline ends came to 4 bases. The CDR3 is 14 amino acids. As DNA, the CDR3 is TGTGCCAGCAGCGTAGGAGTCTCTGGAAACACCATATATTTT. This translates into CASSVGVSGNTIYF.

The chain has TRBV15 and TRBJ2-5; D remains ambiguous. The CDR3 is 13 amino acids. Trimming removed 7 bases from V and 4 bases from J, with 13 bases in between. Germline CDR1 reads LNHNV; CDR2 reads YYDKDF (reference sequence). CDR3 DNA: TGTGCCACCACAAAATTTCAAGGAGAGACCCAGTACTTC. This translates into CATTKFQGETQYF.

The chain carries TRBV10-1 and TRBJ2-7, with D maybe TRBD2 (5 bases). The CDR3 has 13 amino acids. Trimming shortened V by 2 bases and J by 9 bases, and 14 bases separated the two germline ends. Per the germline V gene, CDR1 is WNHNN and CDR2 is SYGVQD (reference sequence). The CDR3 sequence: CASSEGEGPRQYF. The CDR3 DNA follows: TGCGCCAGCAGTGAGGGAGAGGGTCCGAGGCAGTACTTC.

The V and J genes are TRBV5-1 and TRBJ2-3; 7 positions agree with TRBD1. The J segment lost 5 bases and the V segment lost 4 bases, leaving 10 bases of the junction unmatched. Germline V lookup: CDR1 SGHRS, CDR2 YFSETQ. The CDR3 totals 15 residues. CDR3 nucleotides: TGCGCCAGCAGCCCGACAGGGACCACACTAGATACGCAGTATTTT. Translating gives CASSPTGTTLDTQYF.

The chain is built from TRBV6-5 and TRBJ2-1; TRBD2 matches 10 bases. Germline V gene sequence: CDR1 MNHEY, CDR2 SVGAGI. V was pared by 2 bases and J by 8 bases, with 6 bases of the junction left unmatched. The CDR3 has 15 residues. The CDR3 spells CASSYEREGRDEQFF. The CDR3 DNA sequence: TGTGCCAGCAGTTACGAGCGGGAGGGCAGGGATGAGCAGTTCTTC.

This clone was picked up one time. The chain is built from TRBV5-1 and TRBJ2-7; either TRBD1 or TRBD2 may supply D (6 bases each). V was pared by 0 bases and J by 2 bases, with 12 bases between. CDR1 and CDR2 (germline): SGHRS, YFSETQ. This CDR3 contains 15 residues. CDR3 loop: CASSLDRGPAYEQYF. In DNA form, the CDR3 reads TGCGCCAGCAGCTTGGACCGGGGGCCAGCCTACGAGCAGTACTTC.

Here the CDR3 reads CASSLEQGGTPDTQYF. CDR3 bases: TGTGCCAGCAGCCTCGAGCAAGGAGGAACCCCAGATACGCAGTATTTT. The rearrangement joins TRBV7-2 to TRBJ2-3, with D perhaps TRBD2 (5 bases). V shed 5 bases and J shed 4 bases, with 19 bases lying between them. The CDR3 is 16 amino acids. Germline loops: CDR1 SGHTA, CDR2 FQGNSA.

V usage is TRBV6-5 and J usage is TRBJ2-7, with unresolved D. Trimming cost V 5 bases and J 0 bases, with 8 bases left between them. The CDR3 consists of 13 residues. The germline CDR1 and CDR2 sequences are MNHEY and SVGAGI. CDR3 coding DNA: TGTGCCAGCAGTCGACGGAGCTCCTACGAGCAGTACTTC. Translation: CASSRRSSYEQYF.

The rearrangement links TRBV1 to TRBJ2-3; TRBD2, the table's D call, lacks a check against the DNA. TRBV1 constitutes a pseudogene. This CDR3 comprises 17 residues. The chain's CDR3 is CTSSQDASGRDTDTQYF. In nucleotides, the CDR3 is TGCACCAGCAGCCAAGATGCGAGCGGGAGAGACACAGATACGCAGTATTTT.

The chain joins TRBV4-1 to TRBJ1-1, with D perhaps TRBD1 (5 bases). V was pared by 4 bases and J by 1 base, with 10 bases between. The CDR3 has 14 amino acids. The germline CDR1 and CDR2 sequences are MGHRA and YSYEKL. The CDR3 DNA reads as TGCGCCAGCAGCCTGCTGACAGAGAACACTGAAGCTTTCTTT. Residues: CASSLLTENTEAFF.